The 16 T cell receptor beta chains in this list originate from one sample, sequenced in a study of T-cell reconstitution after alpha-beta-depleted transplantation in children. Preparing the TCRbeta library involved the use of unique molecular identifiers. Each CDR3 protein gets one entry after TCRdb re-called the PCR reads with MiXCR. The table records some 240,000 distinct CDR3 sequences, around 8.9% of them present only once. The specimen comprised PBMCs from the stem cell graft donor, sampled from the stem cell graft. Receptors originate from a human donor who donated a stem cell graft to a child with SCID.

This clonotype was found many times. The chain recombines TRBV29-1 with TRBJ1-1, with D uncertain. Trimming took off 5 bases at V and 0 bases at J, with 7 bases between the two ends. This CDR3 has 12 amino acids. CDR1 is SQVTM and CDR2 is ANQGSEA in the germline V gene. Here the CDR3 reads CSVKLLNTEAFF. CDR3 in DNA: TGCAGCGTTAAACTGCTGAACACTGAAGCTTTCTTT.

In this sample, this clonotype turned up many times. One junction end disagrees with the germline gene, perhaps due to a read error. This chain uses TRBV5-1 with TRBJ1-1, with 7 bases that match TRBD1. Germline assignment: CDR1 SGHRS and CDR2 YFSETQ. The CDR3 is 13 residues long. CDR3 amino acids: CASSPETGTEAFF. The CDR3 DNA is TGTGCCAGCAGTCCCGAGACAGGGACTGAAGCTTTCTTT.

This clonotype appeared many times. V and J are TRBV12-3 or TRBV12-4 and TRBJ2-5; D possibly corresponds to TRBD2 (6 bases). This CDR3 is built from 12 residues. The germline V and J ends were trimmed by 5 bases and 5 bases, with 9 bases remaining between them. CDR3 in amino acids: CASSTAGETQYF. DNA of the CDR3: TGTGCCAGCAGTACCGCGGGGGAGACCCAGTACTTC.

In its sample, this clonotype was seen many times. The V gene is TRBV28, the J gene TRBJ1-2; the match to TRBD1 covers 9 bases. Germline trimming cut 7 bases from V and 0 bases from J; bases unmatched to any gene: 6. Germline V gene lookup returns CDR1 MDHEN and CDR2 SYDVKM. CDR3 length: 15 amino acids. The CDR3 nucleotides read TGTGCCAGCACGACAGGGGGGTCCTCTAACTATGGCTACACCTTC. It yields the protein CASTTGGSSNYGYTF.

There are many counts of this clonotype. The rearrangement uses TRBV7-3 and TRBJ1-1; D perhaps matches TRBD1 (6 bases). V was pared by 8 bases and J by 4 bases, with 17 bases between. The CDR3 has 14 amino acids. CDR1 and CDR2 from the germline V gene are SGHTA and FQGTGA. The CDR3 coding sequence is TGTGCCAGCGGGATGGGACAATTTCGCACTGAAGCTTTCTTT. It specifies CASGMGQFRTEAFF.

This clonotype was counted ten times or more. This rearrangement joins TRBV2 to TRBJ2-6; TRBD1 agrees at 9 bases. This CDR3 contains 17 residues. Germline CDR1 is SNHLY and CDR2 is FYNNEI. Germline trimming cut 4 bases from V and 0 bases from J; bases unmatched to any gene: 4. The CDR3 sequence is CASSGTGAPSGANVLTF. CDR3 nucleotide sequence: TGTGCCAGCAGTGGGACAGGGGCTCCCTCTGGGGCCAACGTCCTGACTTTC.

In this sample, this clonotype turned up many times. V gene TRBV9 combines with J gene TRBJ2-3, with TRBD2 as a possible D gene (5 bases). Germline CDR1 is SGDLS and CDR2 is YYNGEE. Deletions cut 0 bases from V and 0 bases from J, with 8 bases between. CDR3 size: 15 residues. The CDR3 spells CASSVGPGSTDTQYF. Written as DNA, the CDR3 is TGTGCCAGCAGCGTAGGTCCGGGGAGCACAGATACGCAGTATTTT. Supplemented by reference TRBV9 and TRBJ2-3, the full variable domain reads DSGVTQTPKHLITATGQRVTLRCSPRSGDLSVYWYQQSLDQGLQFLIQYYNGEERAKGNILERFSAQQFPDLHSELNLSSLELGDSALYFCASSVGPGSTDTQYFGPGTRLTVL.

This clonotype turned up a few times. V and J are TRBV4-1 and TRBJ1-3; TRBD1 might be the D (5 bases). The CDR3 runs to 17 residues. Germline V lookup: CDR1 MGHRA, CDR2 YSYEKL. Trimming shortened V by 0 bases and J by 0 bases, and 12 bases separated the two germline ends. CDR3 DNA sequence: TGCGCCAGCAGCCAAGAGGGGGTGAGAAGCTCTGGAAACACCATATATTTT. Translating gives CASSQEGVRSSGNTIYF.

This clonotype showed up just a few times. The V gene is TRBV30, the J gene TRBJ2-1, with 9 bases fitting TRBD1. The germline gives CDR1 GTSNPN, CDR2 SVGIG (reference sequence). Germline trimming cut 1 base from V and 4 bases from J; bases unmatched to any gene: 14. This CDR3 region has 18 residues. In nucleotides, the CDR3 is TGTGCCTGGAGTGGCGTTGGGGGGACAGGGACATCATACAATGAGCAGTTCTTC. This encodes CAWSGVGGTGTSYNEQFF.

This clonotype was seen many times. This chain links TRBV20-1 with TRBJ2-5; TRBD1 agrees at 9 bases. Germline V lookup: CDR1 DFQATT, CDR2 SNEGSKA (reference sequence). This CDR3 comprises 12 residues. The J segment lost 4 bases and the V segment lost 5 bases, leaving 2 bases of the junction unmatched. CDR3 sequence: CSAPDRGETQYF. The CDR3 region has the DNA TGCAGTGCTCCGGACAGGGGAGAGACCCAGTACTTC.

This clonotype has a count of ten or more. This chain joins TRBV6-5 and TRBJ1-2; 7 positions match TRBD1. V lost 8 bases, J lost 1 base, and 1 base stayed unmatched. There are 12 residues in the CDR3. Looked up from germline, CDR1 is MNHEY and CDR2 is SVGAGI. The DNA of the CDR3 is TGTGCCAGCGGGGACAGTAACTATGGCTACACCTTC. The encoded protein is CASGDSNYGYTF.

In its sample, this clonotype was seen many times. The V and J genes are TRBV7-9 and TRBJ2-2, with a tentative D call TRBD2 (5 bases). The CDR3 is 14 amino acids. Germline V gene sequence: CDR1 SEHNR, CDR2 FQNEAQ (reference sequence). Trimming removed 5 bases from V and 6 bases from J, with 13 bases in between. CDR3 bases: TGTGCCAGCAGCCCGCTCCGGAGGTCCGGGGAGCTGTTTTTT. Translation: CASSPLRRSGELFF.

This clonotype came up many times. The rearrangement joins TRBV5-1 to TRBJ2-5, with D perhaps matching TRBD1 (5 bases). Between the trimmed V and J ends, which lost 1 base and 2 bases, there was a span of 9 bases. This CDR3 comprises 14 residues. CDR1 is SGHRS, CDR2 YFSETQ, per germline. The CDR3 DNA sequence: TGCGCCAGCAGCTTGAATGGGGCACAAGAGACCCAGTACTTC. Amino acid sequence: CASSLNGAQETQYF.

This clonotype occurred a few times. V is TRBV28 and J is TRBJ1-5, with D perhaps matching TRBD1 (5 bases). Germline V gene sequence: CDR1 MDHEN, CDR2 SYDVKM. The CDR3 is made up of 19 amino acids. Trimming cost V 6 bases and J 3 bases, with 27 bases left between them. In DNA, the CDR3 is TGTGCCAGCAGCTTCGTCATCAGCGACAGCTTCGAAATCAATCAGCCCCAGCATTTT. Residues: CASSFVISDSFEINQPQHF.

This clonotype was observed a handful of times. The V and J genes are TRBV5-1 and TRBJ1-2; D gene ambiguous. This CDR3 comprises 15 residues. V dropped 4 bases and J dropped 4 bases, with 17 bases sitting between them. Germline V lookup: CDR1 SGHRS, CDR2 YFSETQ. The CDR3 sequence: CASSITPEEVYGYTF. CDR3 sequence (DNA): TGCGCCAGCAGCATCACGCCGGAGGAAGTCTATGGCTACACCTTC.

This clonotype has at least ten counts. The rearrangement links TRBV5-1 to TRBJ2-1; TRBD2 might be the D (6 bases). Germline V gene lookup returns CDR1 SGHRS and CDR2 YFSETQ. Trimming stripped 1 base from V and 2 bases from J, with 13 bases between. The CDR3 spans 16 residues. CDR3 in amino acids: CASSLLGGVAYNEQFF. DNA of the CDR3: TGCGCCAGCAGCTTGTTGGGGGGTGTCGCCTACAATGAGCAGTTCTTC.